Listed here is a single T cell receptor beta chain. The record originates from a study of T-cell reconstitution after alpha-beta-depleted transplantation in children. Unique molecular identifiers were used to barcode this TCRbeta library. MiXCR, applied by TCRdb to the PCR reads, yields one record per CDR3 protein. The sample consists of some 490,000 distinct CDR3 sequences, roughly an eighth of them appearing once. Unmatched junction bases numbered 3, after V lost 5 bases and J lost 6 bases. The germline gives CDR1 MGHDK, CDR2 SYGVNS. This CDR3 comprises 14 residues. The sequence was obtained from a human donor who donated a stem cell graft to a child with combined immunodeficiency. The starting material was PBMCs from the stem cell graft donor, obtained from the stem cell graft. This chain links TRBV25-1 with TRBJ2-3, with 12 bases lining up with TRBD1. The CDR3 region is CASSRDRGPDTQYF. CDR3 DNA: TGTGCCAGCAGTCGGGACAGGGGGCCTGATACGCAGTATTTT.